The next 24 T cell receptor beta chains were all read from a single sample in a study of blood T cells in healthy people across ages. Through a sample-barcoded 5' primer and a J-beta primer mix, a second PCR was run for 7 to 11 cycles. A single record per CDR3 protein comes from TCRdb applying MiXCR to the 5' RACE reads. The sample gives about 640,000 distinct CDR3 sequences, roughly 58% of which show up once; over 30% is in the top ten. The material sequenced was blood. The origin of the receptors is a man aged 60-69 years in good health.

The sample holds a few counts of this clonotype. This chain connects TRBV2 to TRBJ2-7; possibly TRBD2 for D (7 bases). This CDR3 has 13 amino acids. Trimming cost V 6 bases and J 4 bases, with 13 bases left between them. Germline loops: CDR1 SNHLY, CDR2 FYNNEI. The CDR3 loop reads CASRGGASYEQYF. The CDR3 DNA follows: TGTGCCAGCAGGGGGGGGGCCTCGTACGAGCAGTACTTC. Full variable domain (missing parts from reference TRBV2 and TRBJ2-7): EPEVTQTPSHQVTQMGQEVILRCVPISNHLYFYWYRQILGQKVEFLVSFYNNEISEKSEIFDDQFSVERPDGSNFTLKIRSTKLEDSAMYFCASRGGASYEQYFGPGTRLTVT.

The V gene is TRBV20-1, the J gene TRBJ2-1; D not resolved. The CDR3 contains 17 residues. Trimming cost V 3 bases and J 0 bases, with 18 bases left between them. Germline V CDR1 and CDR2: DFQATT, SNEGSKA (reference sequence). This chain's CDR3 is CSASPLPAASSYNEQFF. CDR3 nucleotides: TGCAGTGCTAGCCCCTTACCGGCGGCCTCCTCCTACAATGAGCAGTTCTTC.

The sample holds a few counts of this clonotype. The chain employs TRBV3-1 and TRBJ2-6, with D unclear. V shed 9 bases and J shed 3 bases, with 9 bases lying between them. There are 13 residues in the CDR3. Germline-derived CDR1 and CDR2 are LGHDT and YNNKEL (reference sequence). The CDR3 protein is CASDRGGANVLTF. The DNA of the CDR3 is TGTGCCAGTGACCGAGGTGGGGCCAACGTCCTGACTTTC.

The CDR3 bases are TGCAGTGCTAGACCCACGGGGAGGTCCTACAATGAGCAGTACTTC. Translating gives CSARPTGRSYNEQYF. J is TRBJ2-1 and V is TRBV20-1; a possible D gene is TRBD2 (6 bases). The J call may be faulty, since TRBJ2-7 better matches the DNA end. This CDR3 has 15 amino acids. Germline CDR1 is DFQATT and CDR2 is SNEGSKA (reference sequence).

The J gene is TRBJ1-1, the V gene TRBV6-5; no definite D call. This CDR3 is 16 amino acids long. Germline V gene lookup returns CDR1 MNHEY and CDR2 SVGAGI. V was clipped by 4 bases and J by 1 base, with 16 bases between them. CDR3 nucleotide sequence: TGTGCCAGCAGTTTCGGACGGGCCCCAGGGAACACTGAAGCTTTCTTT. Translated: CASSFGRAPGNTEAFF.

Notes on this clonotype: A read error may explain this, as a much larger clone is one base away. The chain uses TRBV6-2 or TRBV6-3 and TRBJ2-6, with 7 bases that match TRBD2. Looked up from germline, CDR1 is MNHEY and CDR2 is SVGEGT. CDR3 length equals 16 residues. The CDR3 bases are TGTGCCAGCAGTTACGTCGGCTCGGCGGGGGTCAACGTCCTGACTTTC. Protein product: CASSYVGSAGVNVLTF.

As DNA, the CDR3 is TGTGCCAGCAGCGCCACTCCCCGCGGCGGCGACCTACCCTACGAGCAGTACTTC. Translation gives CASSATPRGGDLPYEQYF. V and J are TRBV9 and TRBJ2-4, with no clear D. The DNA end is a closer match to TRBJ2-7, so the J assignment may be wrong. The germline CDR1 and CDR2 sequences are SGDLS and YYNGEE. The CDR3 length is 18 residues.

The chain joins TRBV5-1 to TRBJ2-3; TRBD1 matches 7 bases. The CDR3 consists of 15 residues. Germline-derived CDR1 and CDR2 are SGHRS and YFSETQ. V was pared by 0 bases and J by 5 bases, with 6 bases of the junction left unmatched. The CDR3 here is CASSLAMRGQDTQYF. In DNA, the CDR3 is TGCGCCAGCAGCTTGGCCATGAGGGGGCAAGATACGCAGTATTTT.

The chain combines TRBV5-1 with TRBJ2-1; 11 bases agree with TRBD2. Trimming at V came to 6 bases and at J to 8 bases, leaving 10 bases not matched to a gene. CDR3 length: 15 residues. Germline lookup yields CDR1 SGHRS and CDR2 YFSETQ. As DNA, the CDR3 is TGCGCCAGCAACCCCGGGACTAGCGGTCTCGATGAGCAGTTCTTC. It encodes CASNPGTSGLDEQFF. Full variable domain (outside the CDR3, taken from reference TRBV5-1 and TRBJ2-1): KAGVTQTPRYLIKTRGQQVTLSCSPISGHRSVSWYQQTPGQGLQFLFEYFSETQRNKGNFPGRFSGRQFSNSRSEMNVSTLELGDSALYLCASNPGTSGLDEQFFGPGTRLTVL.

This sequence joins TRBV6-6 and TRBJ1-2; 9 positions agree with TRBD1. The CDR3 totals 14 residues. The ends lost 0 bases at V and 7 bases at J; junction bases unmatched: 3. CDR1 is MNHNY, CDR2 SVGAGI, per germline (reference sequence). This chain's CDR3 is CASSYSTGGSGYTF. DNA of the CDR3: TGTGCCAGCAGTTACTCGACAGGGGGATCTGGCTACACCTTC.

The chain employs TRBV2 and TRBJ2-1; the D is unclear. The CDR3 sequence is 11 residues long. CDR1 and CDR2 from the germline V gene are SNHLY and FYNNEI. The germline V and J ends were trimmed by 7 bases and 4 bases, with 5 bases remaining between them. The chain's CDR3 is CASTNYNEQFF. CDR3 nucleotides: TGTGCCAGCACGAATTACAATGAGCAGTTCTTC.

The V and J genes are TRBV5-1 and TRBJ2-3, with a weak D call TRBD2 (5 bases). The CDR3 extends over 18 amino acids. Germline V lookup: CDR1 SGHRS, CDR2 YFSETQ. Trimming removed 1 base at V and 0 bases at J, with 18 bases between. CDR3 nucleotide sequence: TGCGCCAGCAGCTTGAGTCTTTCAGCGGACCTAAGCACAGATACGCAGTATTTT. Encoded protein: CASSLSLSADLSTDTQYF. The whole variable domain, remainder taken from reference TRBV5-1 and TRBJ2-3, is KAGVTQTPRYLIKTRGQQVTLSCSPISGHRSVSWYQQTPGQGLQFLFEYFSETQRNKGNFPGRFSGRQFSNSRSEMNVSTLELGDSALYLCASSLSLSADLSTDTQYFGPGTRLTVL.

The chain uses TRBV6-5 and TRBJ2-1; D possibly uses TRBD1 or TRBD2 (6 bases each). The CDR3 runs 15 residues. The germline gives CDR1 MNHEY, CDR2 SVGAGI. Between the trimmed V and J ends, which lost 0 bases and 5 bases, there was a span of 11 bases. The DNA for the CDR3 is TGTGCCAGCAGTTACTCGCAGGGGAGGCACAATGAGCAGTTCTTC. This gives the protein CASSYSQGRHNEQFF.

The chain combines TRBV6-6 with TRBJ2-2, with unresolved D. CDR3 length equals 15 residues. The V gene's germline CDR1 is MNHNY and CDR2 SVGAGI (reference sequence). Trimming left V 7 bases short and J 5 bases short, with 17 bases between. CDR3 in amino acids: CASTPRQSRTGELFF. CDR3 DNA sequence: TGTGCCAGCACCCCGAGGCAGTCCCGGACCGGGGAGCTGTTTTTT.

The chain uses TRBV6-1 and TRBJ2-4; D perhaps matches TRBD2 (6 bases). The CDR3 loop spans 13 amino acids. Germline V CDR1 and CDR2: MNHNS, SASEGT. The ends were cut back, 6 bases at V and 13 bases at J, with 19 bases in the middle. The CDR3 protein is CASRADLWGEQYF. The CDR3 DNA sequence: TGTGCCAGCAGGGCTGATCTGTGGGGGGAGCAGTACTTC.

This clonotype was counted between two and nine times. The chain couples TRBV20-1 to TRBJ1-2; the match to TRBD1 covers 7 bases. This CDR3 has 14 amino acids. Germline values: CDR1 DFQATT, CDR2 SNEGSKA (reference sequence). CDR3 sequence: CRTGAQGNPGGYTF. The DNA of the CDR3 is TGCAGAACAGGGGCGCAGGGCAATCCTGGAGGCTACACCTTC.

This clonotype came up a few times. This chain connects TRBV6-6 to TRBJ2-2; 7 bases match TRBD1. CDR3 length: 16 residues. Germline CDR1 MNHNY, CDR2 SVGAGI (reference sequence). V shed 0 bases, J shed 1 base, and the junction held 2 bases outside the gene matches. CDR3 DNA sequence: TGTGCCAGCAGTTACTCGACAGGGAAGAACACCGGGGAGCTGTTTTTT. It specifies CASSYSTGKNTGELFF.

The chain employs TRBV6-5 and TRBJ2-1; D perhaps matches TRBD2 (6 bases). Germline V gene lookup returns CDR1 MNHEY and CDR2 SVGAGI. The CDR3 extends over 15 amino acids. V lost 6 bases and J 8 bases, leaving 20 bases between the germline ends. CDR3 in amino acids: CASSRGTSGRDEQFF. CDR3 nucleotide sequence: TGTGCCAGCAGCCGGGGGACCTCGGGCCGGGATGAGCAGTTCTTC.

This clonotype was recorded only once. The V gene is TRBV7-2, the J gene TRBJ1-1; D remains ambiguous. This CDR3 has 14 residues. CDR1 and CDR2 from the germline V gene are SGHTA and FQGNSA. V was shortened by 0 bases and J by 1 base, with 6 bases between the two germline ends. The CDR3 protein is CASSLANKNTEAFF. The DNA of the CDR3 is TGTGCCAGCAGCTTAGCAAACAAGAACACTGAAGCTTTCTTT.

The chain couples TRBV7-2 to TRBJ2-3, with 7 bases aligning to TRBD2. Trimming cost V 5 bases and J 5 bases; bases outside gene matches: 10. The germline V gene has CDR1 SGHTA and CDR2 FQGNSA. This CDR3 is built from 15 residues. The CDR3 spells CASSRARGGGDTQYF. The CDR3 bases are TGTGCCAGCAGCCGAGCGAGAGGCGGGGGAGATACGCAGTATTTT.

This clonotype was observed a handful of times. CDR3 nucleotides: TGCAGCGTCTCAACGGGGGACCCACGCTACAATGAGCAGTTCTTC. Translated: CSVSTGDPRYNEQFF. The chain carries TRBV29-1 and TRBJ2-1; D is perhaps TRBD2 (6 bases). CDR3 length: 15 residues. Germline V lookup: CDR1 SQVTM, CDR2 ANQGSEA. The V and J ends lost 6 bases and 3 bases respectively, with 18 bases between them.

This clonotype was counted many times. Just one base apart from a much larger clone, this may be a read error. DNA for the CDR3: TGCAGTGCCTTGTGGCCCCCCCGGCAGTACTTC. Translated: CSALWPPRQYF. V gene TRBV20-1 combines with J gene TRBJ2-5; D unresolved. V was cut by 6 bases and J by 11 bases, with 16 bases left in between. This CDR3 is built from 11 residues. Germline V gives CDR1 DFQATT, CDR2 SNEGSKA (reference sequence).

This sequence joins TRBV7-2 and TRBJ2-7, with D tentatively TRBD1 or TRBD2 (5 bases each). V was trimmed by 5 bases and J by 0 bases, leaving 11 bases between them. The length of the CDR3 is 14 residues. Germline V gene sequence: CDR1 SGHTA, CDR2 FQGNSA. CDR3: CASSPSGPSYEQYF. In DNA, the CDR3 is TGTGCCAGCAGCCCCTCGGGACCCTCCTACGAGCAGTACTTC.

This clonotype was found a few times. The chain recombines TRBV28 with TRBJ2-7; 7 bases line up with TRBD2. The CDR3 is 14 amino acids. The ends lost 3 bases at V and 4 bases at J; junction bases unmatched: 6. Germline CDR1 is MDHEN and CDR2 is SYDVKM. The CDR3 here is CASSLTSPRYEQYF. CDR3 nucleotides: TGTGCCAGCAGTTTGACTAGCCCAAGATACGAGCAGTACTTC.